The clone carrying this T cell receptor beta chain was seen once. The source of the sample is a study of radiotherapy plus CTLA-4 blockade in lung cancer. The repertoire was sequenced with immunoSEQ multiplex PCR; TCRdb's copy has only in-frame clones and lacks some. This sample yields roughly 40,000 clones, of which about four fifths are seen a single time; 23% belongs to the top ten. Focal radiation plus CTLA-4 blockade with ipilimumab was administered to patients who had chemo-refractory metastatic non-small-cell lung cancer. Sequenced material: peripheral blood, taken from a patient treated with radiotherapy plus ipilimumab. The sequence was collected from a human donor with non-small cell lung cancer that progressed on radiotherapy plus ipilimumab.

The CDR3 DNA is TGTGCCAGTAGGGCTAGCGGGACTTCCTACGAGCAGTACTTC. Translating gives CASRASGTSYEQYF. The chain is built from TRBV19 and TRBJ2-7, with TRBD2 identical over 9 bases. CDR3 length: 14 residues. Germline CDR1 and CDR2: LNHDA and SQIVND (reference sequence). J gave up 1 base and V 6 bases, and 4 bases lay outside the gene matches. Complete variable domain (other parts from reference TRBV19 and TRBJ2-7): DGGITQSPKYLFRKEGQNVTLSCEQNLNHDAMYWYRQDPGQGLRLIYYSQIVNDFQKGDIAEGYSVSREKKESFPLTVTSAQKNPTAFYLCASRASGTSYEQYFGPGTRLTVT.